Described below is a single T cell receptor beta chain sequence and its context. This specimen belongs to a study of T cells after somatic rescue of genetic block. TCRdb's table, derived via immunoSEQ multiplex PCR, lists solely in-frame clones and lacks some. The sample lists about 70,000 clones; about 92% were seen once. Germline values: CDR1 MNHNS, CDR2 SASEGT. The CDR3 length is 12 residues. Trimming left V 0 bases short and J 12 bases short, with 11 bases between. Specimen: peripheral blood mononuclear cells (PBMCs). The TCR was taken from a man aged 40-49 years. The chain uses TRBV6-1 and TRBJ1-2; no clear D gene. In nucleotides, the CDR3 is TGTGCCAGCAGTGAAGCAGGGAAGGGCGACACCTTC. It yields the protein CASSEAGKGDTF.